This record looks at one T cell receptor beta chain sequence and its context. This entry comes from a study of blood T cell repertoires in COVID-19. As for the study in general: Whether acute or convalescent, the COVID-19 samples came from the United States, Italy and Spain. The cDNA or gDNA used as material had been derived from T cells, B-cell-depleted T cells, or PBMCs.

Germline V gene sequence: CDR1 SGHTA, CDR2 FQGNSA. The trim removed 4 bases at V and 3 bases at J, leaving 8 bases unmatched. The CDR3 consists of 16 residues. Authors' analysis steps: Reference gene primer amplification gave estimated nucleated cell counts. The table came from immunoSEQ multiplex PCR; TCRdb's copy has only in-frame clones and leaves some out. The DNA gave D and trimming, while V, J and clone size come from that table. The sample contains about 380,000 clones, around 84% of which appear only once. The TCR originated in a human donor with acute or convalescent COVID-19. The donor label of this sample is uncertain. The rearrangement uses TRBV7-2 and TRBJ2-7; 11 nucleotides line up with TRBD2. Sequencing was performed on peripheral blood. The CDR3 reads CASSSPGLAGNYEQYF. DNA of the CDR3: TGTGCCAGCAGCTCCCCTGGACTAGCGGGTAACTACGAGCAGTACTTC.